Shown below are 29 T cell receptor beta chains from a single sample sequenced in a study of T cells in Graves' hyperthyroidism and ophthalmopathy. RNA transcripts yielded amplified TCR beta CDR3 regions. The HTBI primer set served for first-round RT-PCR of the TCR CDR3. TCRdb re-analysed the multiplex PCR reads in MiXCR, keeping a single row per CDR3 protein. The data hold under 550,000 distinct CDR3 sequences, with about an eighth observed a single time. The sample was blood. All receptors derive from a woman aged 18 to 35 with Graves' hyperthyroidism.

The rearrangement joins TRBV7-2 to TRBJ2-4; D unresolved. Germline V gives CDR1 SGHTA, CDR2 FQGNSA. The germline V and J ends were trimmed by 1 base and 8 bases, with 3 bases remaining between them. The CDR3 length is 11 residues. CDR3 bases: TGTGCCAGCAGCTTAGGCTACATTCAGTACTTC. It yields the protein CASSLGYIQYF.

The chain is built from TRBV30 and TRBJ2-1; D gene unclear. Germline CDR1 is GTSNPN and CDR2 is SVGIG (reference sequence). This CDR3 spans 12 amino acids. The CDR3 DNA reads TGTGCTAAGTCTTATCAATACAATGAGCAGTTCTTC. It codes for CAKSYQYNEQFF.

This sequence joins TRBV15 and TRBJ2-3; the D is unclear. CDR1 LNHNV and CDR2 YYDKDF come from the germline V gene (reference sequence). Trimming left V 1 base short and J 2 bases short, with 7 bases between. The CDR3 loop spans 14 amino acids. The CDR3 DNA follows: TGTGCCACCAGCAGAGTCCAGCCCACAGATACGCAGTATTTT. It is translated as CATSRVQPTDTQYF.

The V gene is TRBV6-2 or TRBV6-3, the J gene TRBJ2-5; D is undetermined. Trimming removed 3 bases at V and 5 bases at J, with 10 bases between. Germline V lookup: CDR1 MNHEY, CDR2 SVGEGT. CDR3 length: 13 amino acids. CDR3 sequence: CASSYGRAETQYF. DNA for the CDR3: TGTGCCAGCAGTTATGGTCGTGCGGAGACCCAGTACTTC.

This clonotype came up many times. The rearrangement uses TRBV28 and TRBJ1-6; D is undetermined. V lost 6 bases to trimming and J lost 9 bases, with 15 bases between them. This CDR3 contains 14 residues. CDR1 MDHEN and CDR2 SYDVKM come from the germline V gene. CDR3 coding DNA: TGTGCCAGCAGCAACATCCAGAGGGTTTCACCCCTCCACTTT. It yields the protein CASSNIQRVSPLHF.

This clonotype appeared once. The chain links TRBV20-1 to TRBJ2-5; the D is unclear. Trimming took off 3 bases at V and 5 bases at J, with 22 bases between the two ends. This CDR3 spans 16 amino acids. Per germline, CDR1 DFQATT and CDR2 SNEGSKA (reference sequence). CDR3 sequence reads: CSASSTGLTARETQYF. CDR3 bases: TGCAGTGCTAGTTCGACGGGCCTAACCGCCCGGGAGACCCAGTACTTC.

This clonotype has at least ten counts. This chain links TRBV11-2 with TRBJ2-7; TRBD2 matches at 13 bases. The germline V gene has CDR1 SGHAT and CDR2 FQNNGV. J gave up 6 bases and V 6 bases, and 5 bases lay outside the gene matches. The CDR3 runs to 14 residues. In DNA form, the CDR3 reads TGTGCCAGCAGGCAACTAGCGGGAGGGCTCGAGCAGTACTTC. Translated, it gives CASRQLAGGLEQYF.

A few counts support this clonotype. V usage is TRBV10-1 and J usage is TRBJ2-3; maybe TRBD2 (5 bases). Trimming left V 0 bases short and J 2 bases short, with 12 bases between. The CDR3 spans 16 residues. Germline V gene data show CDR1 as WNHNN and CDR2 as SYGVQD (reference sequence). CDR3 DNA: TGCGCCAGCAGTGAGTCGACGGGGATGTACACAGATACGCAGTATTTT. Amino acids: CASSESTGMYTDTQYF.

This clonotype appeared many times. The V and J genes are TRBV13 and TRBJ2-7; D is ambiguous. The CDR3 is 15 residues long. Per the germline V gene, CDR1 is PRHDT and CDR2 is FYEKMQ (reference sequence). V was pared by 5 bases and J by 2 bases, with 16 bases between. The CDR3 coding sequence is TGTGCCAGCAGCCCAGCTGCTGAACCAGCCTACGAGCAGTACTTC. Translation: CASSPAAEPAYEQYF.

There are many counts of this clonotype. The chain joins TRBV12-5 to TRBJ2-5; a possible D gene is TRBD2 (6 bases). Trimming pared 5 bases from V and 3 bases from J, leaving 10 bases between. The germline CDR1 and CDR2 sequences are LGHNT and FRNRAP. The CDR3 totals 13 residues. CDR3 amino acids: CASGAIAEETQYF. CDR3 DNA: TGTGCTAGTGGTGCAATAGCGGAAGAGACCCAGTACTTC.

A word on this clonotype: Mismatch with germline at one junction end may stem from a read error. In DNA form, the CDR3 reads TGTGTCACCAGCAGAGACCCGGGGGGGACTGAAGCTTTCTTT. Its translation is CVTSRDPGGTEAFF. The chain is built from TRBV15 and TRBJ1-1; D might be TRBD1 (5 bases). Germline values: CDR1 LNHNV, CDR2 YYDKDF (reference sequence). The CDR3 contains 14 residues.

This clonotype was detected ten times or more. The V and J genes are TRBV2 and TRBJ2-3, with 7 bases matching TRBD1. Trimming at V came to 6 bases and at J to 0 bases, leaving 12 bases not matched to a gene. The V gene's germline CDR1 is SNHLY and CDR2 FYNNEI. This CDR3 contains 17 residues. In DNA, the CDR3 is TGTGCCAGCAGGACCAGGGGGTCTAACCCTAGCACAGATACGCAGTATTTT. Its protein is CASRTRGSNPSTDTQYF.

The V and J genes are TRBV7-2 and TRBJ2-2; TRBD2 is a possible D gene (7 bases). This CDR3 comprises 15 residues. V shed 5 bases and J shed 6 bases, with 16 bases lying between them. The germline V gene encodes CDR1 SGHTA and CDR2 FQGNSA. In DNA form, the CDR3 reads TGTGCCAGCAGCCCGGTGGGGGGGCGCGCCGGGGAGCTGTTTTTT. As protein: CASSPVGGRAGELFF.

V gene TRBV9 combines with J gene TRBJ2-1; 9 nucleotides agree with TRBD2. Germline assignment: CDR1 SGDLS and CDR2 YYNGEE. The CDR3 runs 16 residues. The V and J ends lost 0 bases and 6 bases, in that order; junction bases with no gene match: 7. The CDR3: CASSVGGTSLSNEQFF. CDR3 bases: TGTGCCAGCAGCGTAGGAGGGACTAGCTTGTCCAATGAGCAGTTCTTC.

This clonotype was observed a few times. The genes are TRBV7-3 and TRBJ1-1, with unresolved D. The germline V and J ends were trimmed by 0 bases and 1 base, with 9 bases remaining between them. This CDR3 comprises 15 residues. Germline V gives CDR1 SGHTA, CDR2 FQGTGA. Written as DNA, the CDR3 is TGTGCCAGCAGCTTAACCCCCTCCGGGAACACTGAAGCTTTCTTT. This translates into CASSLTPSGNTEAFF.

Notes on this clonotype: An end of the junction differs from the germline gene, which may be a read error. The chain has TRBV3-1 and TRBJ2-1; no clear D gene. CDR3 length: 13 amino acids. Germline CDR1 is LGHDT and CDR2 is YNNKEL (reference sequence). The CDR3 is CASSQLGYNERFF. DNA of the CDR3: TGTGCCAGCAGCCAATTGGGCTACAATGAGCGGTTCTTC.

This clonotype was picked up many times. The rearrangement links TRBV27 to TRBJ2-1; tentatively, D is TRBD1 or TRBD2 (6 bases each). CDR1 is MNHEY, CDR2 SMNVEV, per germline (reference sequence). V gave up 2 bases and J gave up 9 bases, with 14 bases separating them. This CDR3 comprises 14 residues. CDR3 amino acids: CASSLGWGRGEQFF. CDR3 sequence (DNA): TGTGCCAGCAGTTTAGGATGGGGGCGGGGTGAGCAGTTCTTC.

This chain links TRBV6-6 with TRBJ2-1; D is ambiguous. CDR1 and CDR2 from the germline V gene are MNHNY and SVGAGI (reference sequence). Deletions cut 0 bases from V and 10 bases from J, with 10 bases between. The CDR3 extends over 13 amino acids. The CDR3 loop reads CASSYSRAGEQFF. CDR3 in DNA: TGTGCCAGCAGTTACTCGAGAGCAGGCGAGCAGTTCTTC.

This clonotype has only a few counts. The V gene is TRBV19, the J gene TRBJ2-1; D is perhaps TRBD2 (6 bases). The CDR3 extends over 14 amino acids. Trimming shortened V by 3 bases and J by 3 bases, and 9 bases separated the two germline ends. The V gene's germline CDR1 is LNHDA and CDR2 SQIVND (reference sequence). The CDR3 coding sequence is TGTGCCAGTAGTATTGGGAGGCTCTACAATGAGCAGTTCTTC. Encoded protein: CASSIGRLYNEQFF.

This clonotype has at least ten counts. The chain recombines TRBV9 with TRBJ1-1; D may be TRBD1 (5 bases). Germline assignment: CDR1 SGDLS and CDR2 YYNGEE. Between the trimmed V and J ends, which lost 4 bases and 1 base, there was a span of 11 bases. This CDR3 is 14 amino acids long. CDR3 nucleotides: TGTGCCAGCAGCCCTTCAGGGCCGAACACTGAAGCTTTCTTT. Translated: CASSPSGPNTEAFF.

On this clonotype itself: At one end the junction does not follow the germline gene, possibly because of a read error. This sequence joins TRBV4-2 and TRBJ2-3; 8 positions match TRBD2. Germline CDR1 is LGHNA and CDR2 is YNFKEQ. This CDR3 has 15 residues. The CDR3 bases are TGTGCCAGCAGCCAAGCGGGAGGGGCCACATATACGCAGTATTTT. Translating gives CASSQAGGATYTQYF.

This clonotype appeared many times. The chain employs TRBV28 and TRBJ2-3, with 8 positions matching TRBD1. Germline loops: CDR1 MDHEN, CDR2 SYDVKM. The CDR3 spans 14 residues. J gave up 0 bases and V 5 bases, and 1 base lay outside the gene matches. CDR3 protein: CASSRDRSTDTQYF. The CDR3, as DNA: TGTGCCAGCAGTCGGGACAGGAGCACAGATACGCAGTATTTT.

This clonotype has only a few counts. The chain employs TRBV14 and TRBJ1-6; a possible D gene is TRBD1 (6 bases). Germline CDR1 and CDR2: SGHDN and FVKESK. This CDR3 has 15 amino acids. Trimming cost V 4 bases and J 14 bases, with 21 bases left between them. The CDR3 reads CASSLAGTRFSSLHF. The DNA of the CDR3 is TGTGCCAGCAGCCTTGCCGGGACACGATTTTCTTCCCTCCACTTT.

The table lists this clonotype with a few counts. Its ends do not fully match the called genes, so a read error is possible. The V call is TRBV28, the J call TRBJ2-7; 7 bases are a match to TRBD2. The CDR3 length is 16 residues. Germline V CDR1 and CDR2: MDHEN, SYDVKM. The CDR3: CASGLERREKLYEQYF. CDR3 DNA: TGTGCCAGCGGTTTAGAAAGGCGGGAGAAGCTTTACGAGCAGTACTTC.

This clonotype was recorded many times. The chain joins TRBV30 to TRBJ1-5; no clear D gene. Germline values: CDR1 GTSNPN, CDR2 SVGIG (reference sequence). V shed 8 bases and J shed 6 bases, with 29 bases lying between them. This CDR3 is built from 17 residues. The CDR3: CALEVSGGIRGSQPQHF. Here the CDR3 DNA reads TGTGCCCTGGAAGTTTCCGGCGGCATTCGAGGAAGTCAGCCCCAGCATTTT.

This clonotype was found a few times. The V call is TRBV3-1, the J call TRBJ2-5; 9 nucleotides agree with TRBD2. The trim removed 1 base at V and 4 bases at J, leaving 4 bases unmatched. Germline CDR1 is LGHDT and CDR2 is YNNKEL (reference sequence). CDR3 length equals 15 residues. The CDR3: CASSQGSGSRETQYF. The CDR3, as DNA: TGTGCCAGCAGCCAAGGTAGCGGGAGCCGAGAGACCCAGTACTTC.

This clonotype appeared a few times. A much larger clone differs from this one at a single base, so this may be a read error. The CDR3 bases are TGCAGTGCTAGTCCAAGATACAATGAGCAGCTCTTC. Amino acids: CSASPRYNEQLF. This chain connects TRBV20-1 to TRBJ2-1; D is undetermined. The CDR3 has 12 residues. Germline V lookup: CDR1 DFQATT, CDR2 SNEGSKA (reference sequence).

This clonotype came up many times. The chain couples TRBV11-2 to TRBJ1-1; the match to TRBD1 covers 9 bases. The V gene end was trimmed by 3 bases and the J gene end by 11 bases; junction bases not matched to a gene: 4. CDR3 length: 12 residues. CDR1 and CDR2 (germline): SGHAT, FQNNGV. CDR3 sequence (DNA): TGTGCCAGCAGCTTGGGACAGGGCACGGCTTTCTTT. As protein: CASSLGQGTAFF.

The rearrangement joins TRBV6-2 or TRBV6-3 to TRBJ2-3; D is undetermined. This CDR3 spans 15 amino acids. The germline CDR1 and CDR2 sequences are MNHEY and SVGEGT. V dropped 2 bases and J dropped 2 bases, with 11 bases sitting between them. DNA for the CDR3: TGTGCCAGCAGTTACGGGCGCCTCTCCACAGATACGCAGTATTTT. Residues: CASSYGRLSTDTQYF.